The entry below gives a single TCR beta chain sequence along with its context. Antigen specificity is unknown. The data belong to a study of shared clonotypes between healthy human individuals. Whole-study results and caveats: Memory subsets had estimated richness that was generally smaller than that of naive subsets.

Using immunoSEQ multiplex PCR, the repertoire was profiled, and TCRdb retains in-frame clones only, with some absent. The profile shows about 2.1 million clones, 93% of them singletons. The CDR3 spans 14 residues. V was clipped by 4 bases and J by 0 bases, with 7 bases between them. Germline lookup yields CDR1 MNHEY and CDR2 SMNVEV (reference sequence). The naive CD8 subset, CD45RO-negative cells positively selected for CCR7, excluded terminally differentiated effector memory CD45RA+ cells. The sequencing input was naive CD8+ T cells from PBMCs. This chain connects TRBV27 to TRBJ2-1, with no clear D. The TCR comes from a man younger than 35 in good health. Some clones in this sample may be carry-over from other donors' samples. The CDR3 is CASSSASSYNEQFF. CDR3 DNA sequence: TGTGCCAGCAGTTCGGCTAGCTCCTACAATGAGCAGTTCTTC.